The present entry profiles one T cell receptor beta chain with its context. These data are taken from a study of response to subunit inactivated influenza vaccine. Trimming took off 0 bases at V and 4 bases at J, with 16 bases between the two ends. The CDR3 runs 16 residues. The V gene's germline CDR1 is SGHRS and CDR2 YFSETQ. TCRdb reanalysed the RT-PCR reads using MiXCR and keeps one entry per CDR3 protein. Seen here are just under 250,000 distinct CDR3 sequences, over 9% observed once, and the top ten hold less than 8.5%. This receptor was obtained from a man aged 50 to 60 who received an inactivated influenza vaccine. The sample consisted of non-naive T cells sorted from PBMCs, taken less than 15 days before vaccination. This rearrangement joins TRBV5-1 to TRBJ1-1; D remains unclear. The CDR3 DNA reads TGCGCCAGCAGCTTGGATGGACTGACTGGTATCACTGAAGCTTTCTTT. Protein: CASSLDGLTGITEAFF.